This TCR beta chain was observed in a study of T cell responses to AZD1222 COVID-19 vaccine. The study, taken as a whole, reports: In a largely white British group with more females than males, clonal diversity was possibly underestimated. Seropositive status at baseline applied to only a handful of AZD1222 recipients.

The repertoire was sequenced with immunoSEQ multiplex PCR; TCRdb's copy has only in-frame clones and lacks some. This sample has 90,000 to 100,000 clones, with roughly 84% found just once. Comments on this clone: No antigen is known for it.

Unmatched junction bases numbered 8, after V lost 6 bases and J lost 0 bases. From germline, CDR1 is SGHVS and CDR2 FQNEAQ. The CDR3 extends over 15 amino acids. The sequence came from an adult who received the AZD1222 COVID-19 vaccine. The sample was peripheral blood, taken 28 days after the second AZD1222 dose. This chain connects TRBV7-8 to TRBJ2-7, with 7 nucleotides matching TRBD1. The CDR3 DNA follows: TGTGCCAGCAGTTGGACCGGGACAGCCTCCTACGAGCAGTACTTC. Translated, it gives CASSWTGTASYEQYF.